This TCR beta chain came from a study of CD8+ T cells in alopecia areata. Study overall: Treated patients took oral tofacitinib at 5 to 10 mg twice daily.

Study-wide points: Greater clonality was observed in lesional scalp samples, especially alopecia totalis/universalis, versus normal scalp.

Germline V gene lookup returns CDR1 MNHEY and CDR2 SMNVEV (reference sequence). Trimming took off 1 base at V and 6 bases at J, with 6 bases between the two ends. The CDR3 runs to 13 residues. Comment on this clone: The antigen is not known.

Investigators isolated RNA and reverse transcribed it into cDNA to act as the sequencing template. Using immunoSEQ multiplex PCR, the repertoire was profiled, and TCRdb retains in-frame clones only, with some absent. The repertoire includes 170,000 or so clones, roughly 50% of them detected once, and 10% to 13% sits in the top ten. Treatment of the sample: oral pan-JAK inhibitor, 5-10 mg twice daily. Researchers took lesional scalp punch biopsies and peripheral blood from people who were alopecia areata patients. PBMCs, the starting material, were the source of sorted CD4+ and CD8+ T cells. The material was CD8+ T cells sorted from blood, obtained at week 24, from a patient treated with tofacitinib. V usage is TRBV27 and J usage is TRBJ2-2, with no clear D. This receptor was identified in a human donor with alopecia areata. CDR3 in amino acids: CASSLWSAGELFF. The CDR3 DNA follows: TGTGCCAGCAGTTTATGGTCTGCCGGGGAGCTGTTTTTT.